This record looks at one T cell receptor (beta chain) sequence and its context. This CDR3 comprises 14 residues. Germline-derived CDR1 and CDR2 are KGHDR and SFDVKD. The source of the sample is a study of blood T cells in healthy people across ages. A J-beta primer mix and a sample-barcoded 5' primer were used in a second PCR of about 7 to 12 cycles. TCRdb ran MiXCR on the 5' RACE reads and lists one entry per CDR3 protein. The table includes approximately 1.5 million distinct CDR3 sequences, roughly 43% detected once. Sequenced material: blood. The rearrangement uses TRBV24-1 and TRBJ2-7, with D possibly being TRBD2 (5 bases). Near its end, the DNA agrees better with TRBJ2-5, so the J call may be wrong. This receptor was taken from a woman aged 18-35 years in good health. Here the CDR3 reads CATSDFLTGETQYF. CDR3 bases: TGTGCCACCAGTGATTTTCTTACGGGGGAGACCCAGTACTTC.